These 6 T cell receptor beta chains were all obtained from the same sample, sequenced in a study of T cells in Graves' hyperthyroidism and ophthalmopathy. Using RNA transcripts as the source, TCR beta CDR3 regions were amplified. The HTBI primer set drove a first-round RT-PCR of the TCR CDR3. Via MiXCR, TCRdb re-called the multiplex PCR reads, giving one row per CDR3 protein. Counted here are fewer than 900,000 distinct CDR3 sequences, roughly 17% occurring once; the ten biggest clones make up roughly 8%. The sample consisted of blood. These receptors were taken from a man between 18 and 29 years old with Graves' hyperthyroidism.

V and J are TRBV7-9 and TRBJ1-5; tentative D call: TRBD1 (5 bases). Germline-derived CDR1 and CDR2 are SEHNR and FQNEAQ (reference sequence). V lost 3 bases, J lost 3 bases, and 15 bases lay in between. The CDR3 totals 16 residues. The chain's CDR3 is CASSFDPGPNNQPQHF. The CDR3, as DNA: TGTGCCAGCAGCTTCGACCCGGGACCCAACAATCAGCCCCAGCATTTT.

This clonotype was observed at least ten times. The genes are TRBV28 and TRBJ2-5; D gene uncertain. The CDR3 spans 13 residues. Trimming took 8 bases from V and 0 from J, leaving 10 bases between them. Germline V CDR1 and CDR2: MDHEN, SYDVKM. CDR3 sequence reads: CASAVGYQETQYF. The DNA of the CDR3 is TGTGCCAGCGCAGTCGGGTACCAAGAGACCCAGTACTTC.

The gene calls are TRBV20-1 and TRBJ2-7; possibly TRBD2 for D (5 bases). Germline V gene lookup returns CDR1 DFQATT and CDR2 SNEGSKA (reference sequence). CDR3 length: 15 amino acids. V lost 3 bases to trimming and J lost 0 bases, with 15 bases between them. In DNA form, the CDR3 reads TGCAGTGCTAGGGCCACCCATGGGAGCTCCTACGAGCAGTACTTC. It specifies CSARATHGSSYEQYF.

The gene calls are TRBV11-2 and TRBJ1-4; the D gene is possibly TRBD1 (5 bases). Germline CDR1 is SGHAT and CDR2 is FQNNGV. The CDR3 has 15 amino acids. V lost 6 bases, J lost 7 bases, and 18 bases lay in between. CDR3 residues: CASSFAGTDREKLFF. CDR3 coding DNA: TGTGCCAGCAGTTTCGCCGGGACGGACCGTGAAAAACTGTTTTTT.

DNA of the CDR3: TGCAGTGCTAGCGGGTCGGGGACCCAGTACTTC. Translating gives CSASGSGTQYF. The rearrangement uses TRBV20-1 and TRBJ2-5; D unclear. CDR3 length equals 11 residues. The germline V and J ends were trimmed by 3 bases and 7 bases, with 9 bases remaining between them. The germline CDR1 and CDR2 sequences are DFQATT and SNEGSKA (reference sequence).

The chain joins TRBV28 to TRBJ2-1; D unresolved. The CDR3 spans 16 residues. The germline CDR1 and CDR2 sequences are MDHEN and SYDVKM. Trimming left V 10 bases short and J 4 bases short, with 23 bases between. The CDR3 reads CATTSEVPIGYNEQFF. As DNA, the CDR3 is TGTGCCACCACCTCCGAGGTGCCCATCGGATACAATGAGCAGTTCTTC.